One and the same sample provided the 3 T cell receptor beta chains below, sequenced in a study of blood T cell repertoires in COVID-19. The data were produced by immunoSEQ multiplex PCR, yet TCRdb's version contains in-frame clones alone and is incomplete. This sample has under 300,000 clones, with roughly three quarters found just once. Sequencing was done on a sample of peripheral blood. Receptors were obtained from a woman aged 40-49 years with active or convalescent COVID-19.

The CDR3 protein is CSASARTGTITYEQYV. CDR3 DNA: TGCAGTGCTAGTGCCCGGACAGGGACAATTACCTACGAGCAGTACGTC. V is TRBV20-1 and J is TRBJ2-7; 8 nucleotides line up with TRBD1. Germline V gives CDR1 DFQATT, CDR2 SNEGSKA (reference sequence). J gave up 2 bases and V 3 bases, and 12 bases lay outside the gene matches. CDR3 length equals 16 residues.

This chain connects TRBV9 to TRBJ1-5; 7 bases map to TRBD1. From germline, CDR1 is SGDLS and CDR2 YYNGEE. The CDR3 contains 14 residues. Unmatched junction bases numbered 3, after V lost 0 bases and J lost 6 bases. The CDR3 here is CASSVEAGGQPQHF. The CDR3 nucleotides read TGTGCCAGCAGCGTAGAGGCAGGGGGTCAGCCCCAGCATTTT. Based on the CDR3 plus reference TRBV9 and TRBJ1-5, the full variable domain is DSGVTQTPKHLITATGQRVTLRCSPRSGDLSVYWYQQSLDQGLQFLIQYYNGEERAKGNILERFSAQQFPDLHSELNLSSLELGDSALYFCASSVEAGGQPQHFGDGTRLSIL.

The chain employs TRBV5-4 and TRBJ1-2, with 8 bases aligning to TRBD1. Germline CDR1 SGHNT, CDR2 YYREEE (reference sequence). Trimming at V came to 0 bases and at J to 4 bases, leaving 5 bases not matched to a gene. The CDR3 covers 15 residues. The CDR3 DNA is TGTGCCAGCAGCTTGGCTGGACAGGGACCCTATGGCTACACCTTC. Translation gives CASSLAGQGPYGYTF.